This TCR beta chain derives from a study of blood T cells in healthy people across ages. It was with a sample-barcoded 5' primer and a J-beta primer mix that a second PCR of roughly 6 to 11 cycles was run. TCRdb fed the 5' RACE reads into MiXCR, producing one record per CDR3 protein. This table holds 1.6 million or so distinct CDR3 sequences, about 31% found once. The CDR3 loop spans 13 amino acids. V was pared by 1 base and J by 4 bases, with 10 bases between. The V gene's germline CDR1 is GTSNPN and CDR2 SVGIG (reference sequence). The sequenced material came from blood. The chain employs TRBV30 and TRBJ1-2; D unclear. This TCR was sampled from a woman aged 25 to 39 in good health. CDR3 sequence reads: CAWSEGGLYGYTF. In DNA, the CDR3 is TGTGCCTGGAGTGAAGGTGGGCTCTATGGCTACACCTTC.